This T cell receptor (beta chain) was captured in a study of early T cells in non-severe SARS-CoV-2 infection (dated by TCRdb to the early 2020s). Concerning the study at large: Because TCR sequencing relied on bulk RNA taken from unsorted whole blood, pairing of alpha and beta chains was not possible. Overall results and qualifications from the work: VDJdb matching was skewed toward anti-spike CD8 responses, so virus-specific expansions were likely underestimated and private and CD4 specificities were missed.

CDR1 is given as SGDLS and CDR2 as YYNGEE, both from the germline V gene. CDR3 length: 15 amino acids, cysteine to phenylalanine. Kept here is only the CDR3 DNA, which spans 45 bases and is read in frame from base 1. V and J are trimmed by 3 bases and 5 bases, and the gene matches miss 8 bases of the junction. Libraries were made using 5' RACE. Sequencer: NextSeq 500. Unique molecular identifiers were attached to individual cDNA molecules in the TCR library protocol so that sequencing error and PCR bias could be corrected. Both TCR alpha and beta chains were sequenced, and tight co-correlation was observed between alpha and beta sequence abundances in each sample. Regarding the original processing steps: V gene, J gene and CDR3 annotation of TCR sequences was performed with Decombinator V4. Expanded TCRs were defined as changing significantly between any two time points under a Poisson model with p below 0.0001. TCR abundances were normalised to the total number of TCRs sequenced per sample and were expressed as counts per million. MAIT TCRs were defined by TRAV1-2 paired with TRAJ12, TRAJ20 or TRAJ33, and iNKT TCRs by TRAV10 paired with TRAJ18. A search of VDJdb, accessed on 1 November 2021, was run for TCRs annotated to CMV, EBV and SARS-CoV-2, with TCRs annotated for multiple antigens excluded. TCRdb reran the public reads through fastp at Q25 and MiXCR, keeping productive beta chains. CDR3 protein duplicates are merged, each entry listing the most common genes and DNA. TCRdb assigned the V and J calls; the authors' analysis was not used. The table for this sample lists tens of thousands of distinct CDR3 sequences; 4.3% of them were counted only once. The top ten clones comprise 15% to 19% of the sample.

The study was a case-control design nested within a healthcare worker cohort in London, UK, with weekly nasopharyngeal swab PCR tests and blood sampling. Healthcare workers were recruited during the week of the UK lockdown, between 23 and 31 March 2020, and followed weekly for up to roughly 15 weeks. The sample holds a few counts of this clonotype. Its target antigen remains unknown. No base-level quality is on record; no much larger clone is a single base apart. The sample consisted of whole blood. This clonotype originated in an adult who was a healthcare worker with PCR-confirmed SARS-CoV-2 infection or an uninfected control (not recorded which). The receptor chain draws on TRBV9 and TRBJ2-3; 8 central nucleotides agree with TRBD1. The DNA sequence is given as TGTGCCAGCAGCGGACAGGGGTTGGTGGTAGATACGCAGTATTTT. Translated, it gives CASSGQGLVVDTQYF.